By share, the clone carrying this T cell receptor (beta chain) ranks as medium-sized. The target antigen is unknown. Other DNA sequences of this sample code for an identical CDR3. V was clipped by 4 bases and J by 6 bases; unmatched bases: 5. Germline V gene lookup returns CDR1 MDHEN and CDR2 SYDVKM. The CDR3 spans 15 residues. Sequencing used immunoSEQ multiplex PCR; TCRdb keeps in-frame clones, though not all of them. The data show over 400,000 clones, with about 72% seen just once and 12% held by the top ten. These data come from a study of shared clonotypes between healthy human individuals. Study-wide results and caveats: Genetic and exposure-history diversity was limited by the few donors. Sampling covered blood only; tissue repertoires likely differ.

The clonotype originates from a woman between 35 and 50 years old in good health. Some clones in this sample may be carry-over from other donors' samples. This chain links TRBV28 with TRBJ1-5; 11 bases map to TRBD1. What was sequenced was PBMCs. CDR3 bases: TGTGCCAGCAGTTCTCGGACAGGGGGCATTCAGCCCCAGCATTTT. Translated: CASSSRTGGIQPQHF.